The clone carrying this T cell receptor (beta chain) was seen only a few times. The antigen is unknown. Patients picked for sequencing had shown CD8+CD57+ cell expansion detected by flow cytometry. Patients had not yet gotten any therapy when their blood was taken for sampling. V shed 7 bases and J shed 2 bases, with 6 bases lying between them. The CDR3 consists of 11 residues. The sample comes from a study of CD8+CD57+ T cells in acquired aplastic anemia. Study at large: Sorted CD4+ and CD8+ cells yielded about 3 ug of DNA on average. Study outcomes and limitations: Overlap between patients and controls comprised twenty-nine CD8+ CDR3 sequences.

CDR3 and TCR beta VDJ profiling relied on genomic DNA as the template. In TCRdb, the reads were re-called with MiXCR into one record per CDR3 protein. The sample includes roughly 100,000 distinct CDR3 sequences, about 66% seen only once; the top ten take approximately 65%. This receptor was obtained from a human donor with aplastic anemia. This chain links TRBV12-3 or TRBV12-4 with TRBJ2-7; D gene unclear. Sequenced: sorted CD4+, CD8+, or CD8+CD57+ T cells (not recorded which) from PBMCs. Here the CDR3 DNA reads TGTGCCAGCACAGCAACCTACGAGCAGTACTTC. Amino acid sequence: CASTATYEQYF.